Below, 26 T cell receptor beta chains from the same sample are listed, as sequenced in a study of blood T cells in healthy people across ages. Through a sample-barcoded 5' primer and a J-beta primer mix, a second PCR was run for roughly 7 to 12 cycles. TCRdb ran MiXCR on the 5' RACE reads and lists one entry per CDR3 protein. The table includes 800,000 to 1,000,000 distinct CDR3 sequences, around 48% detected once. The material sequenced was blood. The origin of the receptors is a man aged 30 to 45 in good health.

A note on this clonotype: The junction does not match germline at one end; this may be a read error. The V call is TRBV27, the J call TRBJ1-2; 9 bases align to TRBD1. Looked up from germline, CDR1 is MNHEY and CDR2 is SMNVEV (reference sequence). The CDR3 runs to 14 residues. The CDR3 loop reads CANSPDRGYYGYTF. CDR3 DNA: TGTGCCAACAGTCCCGACAGGGGGTACTATGGCTACACCTTC.

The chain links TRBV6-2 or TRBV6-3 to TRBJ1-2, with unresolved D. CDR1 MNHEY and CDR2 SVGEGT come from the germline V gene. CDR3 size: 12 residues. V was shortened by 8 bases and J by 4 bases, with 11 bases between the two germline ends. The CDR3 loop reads CASADATYGYTF. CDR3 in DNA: TGTGCCAGCGCAGACGCGACCTATGGCTACACCTTC.

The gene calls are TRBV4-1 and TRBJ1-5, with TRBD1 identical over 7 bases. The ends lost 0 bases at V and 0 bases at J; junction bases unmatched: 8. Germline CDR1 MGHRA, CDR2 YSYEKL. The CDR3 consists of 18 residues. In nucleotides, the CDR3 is TGCGCCAGCAGCCAAGACGGGACAGCCTTATATAGCAATCAGCCCCAGCATTTT. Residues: CASSQDGTALYSNQPQHF.

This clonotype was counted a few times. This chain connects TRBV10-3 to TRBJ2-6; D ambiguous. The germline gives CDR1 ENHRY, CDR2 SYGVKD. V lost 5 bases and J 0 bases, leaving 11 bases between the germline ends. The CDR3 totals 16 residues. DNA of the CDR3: TGTGCCATCAGTATGGACGGTAACTCTGGGGCCAACGTCCTGACTTTC. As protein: CAISMDGNSGANVLTF.

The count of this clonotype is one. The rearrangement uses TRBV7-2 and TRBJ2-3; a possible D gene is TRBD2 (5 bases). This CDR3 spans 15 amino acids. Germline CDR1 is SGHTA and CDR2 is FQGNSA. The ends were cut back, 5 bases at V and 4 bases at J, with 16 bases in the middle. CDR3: CASSTEAVAADTQYF. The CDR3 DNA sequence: TGTGCCAGCAGCACGGAGGCGGTTGCCGCAGATACGCAGTATTTT.

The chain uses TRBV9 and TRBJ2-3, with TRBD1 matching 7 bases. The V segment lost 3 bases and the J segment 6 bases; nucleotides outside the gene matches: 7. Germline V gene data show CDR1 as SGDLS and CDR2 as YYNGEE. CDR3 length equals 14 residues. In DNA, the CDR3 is TGTGCCAGCAGCGCGGGACAGCTGACGGATACGCAGTATTTT. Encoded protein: CASSAGQLTDTQYF.

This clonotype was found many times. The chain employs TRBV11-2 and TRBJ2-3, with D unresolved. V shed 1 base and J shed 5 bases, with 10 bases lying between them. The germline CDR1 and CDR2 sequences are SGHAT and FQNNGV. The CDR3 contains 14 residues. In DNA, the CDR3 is TGTGCCAGCAGCTTAGGTTCTGCCGGAGATACGCAGTATTTT. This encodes CASSLGSAGDTQYF.

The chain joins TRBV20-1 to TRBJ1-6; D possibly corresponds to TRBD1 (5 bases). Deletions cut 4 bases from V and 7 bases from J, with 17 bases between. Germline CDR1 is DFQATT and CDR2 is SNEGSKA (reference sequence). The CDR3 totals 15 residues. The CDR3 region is CSAKAPGGSNSPLHF. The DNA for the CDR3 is TGCAGTGCTAAGGCTCCCGGGGGGAGCAATTCACCCCTCCACTTT.

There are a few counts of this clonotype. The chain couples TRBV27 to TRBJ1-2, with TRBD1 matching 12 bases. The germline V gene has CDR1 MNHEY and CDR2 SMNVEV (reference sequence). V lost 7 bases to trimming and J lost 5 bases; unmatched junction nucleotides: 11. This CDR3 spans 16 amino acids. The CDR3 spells CASTLTGTGGVYGYTF. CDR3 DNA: TGTGCCAGCACCTTGACCGGGACAGGGGGCGTGTATGGCTACACCTTC.

The CDR3 DNA follows: TGTGCCAGCGGAATCCCCGGGGGGGGACAAGGGGGCAATACTTTCGACGAGCAGTACTTC. It translates to CASGIPGGGQGGNTFDEQYF. V and J are TRBV28 and TRBJ2-7; a possible D gene is TRBD2 (8 bases). This CDR3 has 20 amino acids. CDR1 and CDR2 (germline): MDHEN, SYDVKM. Deletions cut 8 bases from V and 5 bases from J, with 37 bases between.

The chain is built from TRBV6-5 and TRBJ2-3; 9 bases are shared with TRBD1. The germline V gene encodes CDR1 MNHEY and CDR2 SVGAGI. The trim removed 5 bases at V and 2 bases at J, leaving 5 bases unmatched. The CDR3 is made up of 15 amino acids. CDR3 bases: TGTGCCAGCAGTATAGACAGGGGGGTCACAGATACGCAGTATTTT. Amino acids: CASSIDRGVTDTQYF.

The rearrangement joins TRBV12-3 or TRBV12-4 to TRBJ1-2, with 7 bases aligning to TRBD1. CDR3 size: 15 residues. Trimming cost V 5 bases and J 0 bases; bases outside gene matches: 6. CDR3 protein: CASSETGTANYGYTF. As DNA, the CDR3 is TGTGCCAGCAGTGAGACAGGGACAGCTAACTATGGCTACACCTTC.

The CDR3 DNA follows: TGTGCCAGCAGTAGTGAGCTGGGGGGCTCGGAGACCCAGTACTTC. Translating gives CASSSELGGSETQYF. This sequence joins TRBV27 and TRBJ2-7, with D possibly called TRBD1 or TRBD2 (6 bases each). The tail of the sequence fits TRBJ2-5 better, so the J call may be wrong. Germline V gene sequence: CDR1 MNHEY, CDR2 SMNVEV (reference sequence). The CDR3 runs to 15 residues.

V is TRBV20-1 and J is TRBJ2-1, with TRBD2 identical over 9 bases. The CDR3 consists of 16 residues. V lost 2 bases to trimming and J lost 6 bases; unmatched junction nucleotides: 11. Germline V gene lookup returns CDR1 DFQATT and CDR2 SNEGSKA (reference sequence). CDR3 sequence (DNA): TGCAGTGCTAGACTTCTGGGCGGGGGGGCTGGCAATGAGCAGTTCTTC. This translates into CSARLLGGGAGNEQFF.

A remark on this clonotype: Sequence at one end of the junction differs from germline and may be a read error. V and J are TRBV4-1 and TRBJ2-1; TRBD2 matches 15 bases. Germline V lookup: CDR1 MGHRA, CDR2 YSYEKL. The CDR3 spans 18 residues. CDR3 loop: CANSHDGTSGGLGNEQFF. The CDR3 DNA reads TGCGCCAACAGCCACGACGGGACTAGCGGGGGGTTAGGGAATGAGCAGTTCTTC.

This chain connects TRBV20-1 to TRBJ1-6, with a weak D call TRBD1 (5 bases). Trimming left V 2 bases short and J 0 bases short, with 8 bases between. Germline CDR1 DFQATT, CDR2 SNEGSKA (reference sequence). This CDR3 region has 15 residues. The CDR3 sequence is CSARRGRSYNSPLHF. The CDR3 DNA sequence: TGCAGTGCTAGAAGGGGCCGCTCCTATAATTCACCCCTCCACTTT.

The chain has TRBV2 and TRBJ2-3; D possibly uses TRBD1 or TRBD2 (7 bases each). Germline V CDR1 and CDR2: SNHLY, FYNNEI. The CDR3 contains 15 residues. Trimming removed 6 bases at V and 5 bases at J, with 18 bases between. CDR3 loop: CASSPWEGAQDTQYF. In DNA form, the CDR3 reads TGTGCCAGCAGCCCATGGGAGGGGGCTCAAGATACGCAGTATTTT.

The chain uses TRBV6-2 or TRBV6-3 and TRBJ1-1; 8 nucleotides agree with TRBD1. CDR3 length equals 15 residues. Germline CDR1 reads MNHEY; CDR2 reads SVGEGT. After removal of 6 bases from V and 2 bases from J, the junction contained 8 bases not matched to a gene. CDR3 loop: CASSPIGQGNTEAFF. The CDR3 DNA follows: TGTGCCAGCAGCCCCATAGGACAGGGCAACACTGAAGCTTTCTTT.

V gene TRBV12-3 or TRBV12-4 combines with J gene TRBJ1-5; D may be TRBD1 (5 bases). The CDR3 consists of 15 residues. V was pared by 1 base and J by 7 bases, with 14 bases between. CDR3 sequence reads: CASSLEITGRQPQHF. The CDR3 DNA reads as TGTGCCAGCAGTTTAGAAATCACGGGGCGACAGCCCCAGCATTTT.

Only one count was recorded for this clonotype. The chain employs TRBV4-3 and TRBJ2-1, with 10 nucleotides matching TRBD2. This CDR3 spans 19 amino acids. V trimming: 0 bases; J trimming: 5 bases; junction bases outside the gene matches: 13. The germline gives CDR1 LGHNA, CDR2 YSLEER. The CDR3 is CASSQDHKVGLAPNNEQFF. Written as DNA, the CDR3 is TGCGCCAGCAGCCAAGATCACAAAGTGGGACTAGCGCCTAACAATGAGCAGTTCTTC.

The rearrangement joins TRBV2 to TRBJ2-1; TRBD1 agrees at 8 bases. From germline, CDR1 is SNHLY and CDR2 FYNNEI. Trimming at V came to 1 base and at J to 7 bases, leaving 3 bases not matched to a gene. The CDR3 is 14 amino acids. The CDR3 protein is CASSEGTGSNEQFF. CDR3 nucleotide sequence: TGTGCCAGCAGTGAAGGGACAGGGAGTAATGAGCAGTTCTTC.

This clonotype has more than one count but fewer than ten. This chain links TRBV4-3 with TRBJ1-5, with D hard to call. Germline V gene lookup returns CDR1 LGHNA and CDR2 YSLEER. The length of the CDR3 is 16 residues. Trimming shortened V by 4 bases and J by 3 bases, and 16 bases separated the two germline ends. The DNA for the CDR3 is TGCGCCAGCAGCCCGCGGGTGGCCGTTAACAATCAGCCCCAGCATTTT. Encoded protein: CASSPRVAVNNQPQHF.

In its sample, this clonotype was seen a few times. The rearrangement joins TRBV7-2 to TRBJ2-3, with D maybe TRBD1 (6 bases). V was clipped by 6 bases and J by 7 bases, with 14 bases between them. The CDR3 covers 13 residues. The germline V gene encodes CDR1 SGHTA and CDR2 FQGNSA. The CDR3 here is CASRFTGKNTQYF. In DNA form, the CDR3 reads TGTGCCAGCAGATTCACAGGGAAAAATACGCAGTATTTT.

The CDR3 DNA follows: TGTGCCAGCAGCGTGGCGGCCCTCCTCAGCGGGGGTTTCAATGAGCAGTTCTTC. It yields the protein CASSVAALLSGGFNEQFF. The V and J genes are TRBV5-5 and TRBJ2-1; TRBD2 matches 8 bases. V lost 4 bases, J lost 6 bases, and 18 bases stayed unmatched. CDR3 length: 18 amino acids. Germline V gene sequence: CDR1 SGHKS, CDR2 YYEKEE (reference sequence).

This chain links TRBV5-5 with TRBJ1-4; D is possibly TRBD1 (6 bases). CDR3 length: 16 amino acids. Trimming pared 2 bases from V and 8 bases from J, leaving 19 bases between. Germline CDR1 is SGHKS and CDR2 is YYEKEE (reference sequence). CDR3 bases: TGTGCCAGCAGCTTTGGCATGGGGGCTTCGGTAGAAAAACTGTTTTTT. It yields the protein CASSFGMGASVEKLFF.

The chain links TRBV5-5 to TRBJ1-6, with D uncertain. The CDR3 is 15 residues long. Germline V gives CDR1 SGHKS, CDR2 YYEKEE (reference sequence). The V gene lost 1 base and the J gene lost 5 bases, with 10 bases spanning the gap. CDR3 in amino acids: CASSLLNENNSPLHF. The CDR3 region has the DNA TGTGCCAGCAGCTTGCTTAATGAAAATAATTCACCCCTCCACTTT.